The next 11 T cell receptor beta chains were all read from a single sample in a study of blood T cell repertoires in COVID-19. The protocol was immunoSEQ multiplex PCR, while the TCRdb copy is restricted to in-frame clones and leaves out a portion. The data hold around 180,000 clones, with 88% observed a single time. Sequences were obtained from peripheral blood. The receptors derive from a woman aged 30 to 39 with acute or convalescent COVID-19.

The V gene is TRBV19, the J gene TRBJ1-4, with TRBD1 matching 9 bases. The CDR3 length is 16 residues. Unmatched junction bases numbered 13, after V lost 6 bases and J lost 8 bases. Germline CDR1 is LNHDA and CDR2 is SQIVND (reference sequence). The CDR3 region is CASRRLPGQGWEKLFF. CDR3 nucleotides: TGTGCCAGTAGACGTCTACCGGGACAGGGTTGGGAAAAACTGTTTTTT.

V is TRBV28 and J is TRBJ1-1; D is undetermined. This CDR3 contains 11 residues. Germline V gene data show CDR1 as MDHEN and CDR2 as SYDVKM. Trimming removed 4 bases from V and 6 bases from J, with 6 bases in between. The CDR3 DNA is TGTGCCAGCAGTTCCGGGGCTGAAGCTTTCTTT. Amino acid sequence: CASSSGAEAFF.

This clone came up a few times. This rearrangement joins TRBV11-2 to TRBJ2-7; D is ambiguous. Deletions cut 1 base from V and 4 bases from J, with 8 bases between. Germline V gene lookup returns CDR1 SGHAT and CDR2 FQNNGV. This CDR3 spans 13 amino acids. DNA for the CDR3: TGTGCCAGCAGCTTAGGTGGCGGATACGAGCAGTACTTC. Amino acids: CASSLGGGYEQYF. Using reference TRBV11-2 and TRBJ2-7 for the parts outside the CDR3, the full variable domain is EAGVAQSPRYKIIEKRQSVAFWCNPISGHATLYWYQQILGQGPKLLIQFQNNGVVDDSQLPKDRFSAERLKGVDSTLKIQPAKLEDSAVYLCASSLGGGYEQYFGPGTRLTVT.

This chain links TRBV2 with TRBJ1-1, with D unclear. Germline V gives CDR1 SNHLY, CDR2 FYNNEI. V lost 3 bases to trimming and J lost 11 bases, with 7 bases between them. The CDR3 is 10 amino acids. The CDR3 nucleotides are TGTGCCAGCAGTGACAATGCGGCTTTCTTT. Amino acid sequence: CASSDNAAFF.

The chain carries TRBV11-3 and TRBJ1-2; 10 bases are shared with TRBD1. CDR3 length: 13 amino acids. J lost 7 bases, V lost 5 bases, and 4 bases had no gene match. Germline assignment: CDR1 SGHNT and CDR2 YENEEA. The CDR3 loop reads CASSQDRGGGYTF. CDR3 coding DNA: TGTGCCAGCAGCCAGGACAGGGGGGGTGGCTACACCTTC.

V usage is TRBV6-6 and J usage is TRBJ1-4; 7 bases fit TRBD1. The CDR3 loop spans 14 amino acids. CDR1 is MNHNY and CDR2 is SVGAGI in the germline V gene (reference sequence). The ends lost 5 bases at V and 7 bases at J; junction bases unmatched: 7. The CDR3 region is CASSHRQGGEKLFF. DNA of the CDR3: TGTGCCAGCAGTCACCGACAGGGCGGTGAAAAACTGTTTTTT.

A note on this clone: Different DNA sequences within this sample yield the same CDR3. The rearrangement links TRBV5-1 to TRBJ2-3; D is ambiguous. Germline lookup yields CDR1 SGHRS and CDR2 YFSETQ. The CDR3 sequence is 14 residues long. V was trimmed by 0 bases and J by 0 bases, leaving 5 bases between them. For the CDR3, the DNA is TGCGCCAGCAGCTTGGGGCAGAGCACAGATACGCAGTATTTT. It codes for CASSLGQSTDTQYF.

The chain joins TRBV28 to TRBJ2-7, with 10 bases that match TRBD2. The V segment lost 4 bases and the J segment 0 bases; nucleotides outside the gene matches: 6. Germline V CDR1 and CDR2: MDHEN, SYDVKM. CDR3 size: 16 residues. CDR3: CASSWTSGAYSYEQYF. As DNA, the CDR3 is TGTGCCAGCAGTTGGACTAGCGGTGCCTACTCCTACGAGCAGTACTTC.

A word on this clone: The CDR3 does not end in the conserved phenylalanine or tryptophan, so this is likely a read error. It is unclear where the CDR3 begins or ends on the DNA, so no DNA is shown, and the CDR3 is as TCRdb lists it. The rearrangement links TRBV21-1 to TRBJ2-7; the DNA was not used to check the table's D call, TRBD1. TRBV21-1 is recorded as a pseudogene. The CDR3 contains 15 residues when both ends are counted. This CDR3 reads CASKNPLGQNYEQYS.

The chain combines TRBV27 with TRBJ1-5; 9 bases are a match to TRBD1. From germline, CDR1 is MNHEY and CDR2 SMNVEV (reference sequence). With 8 bases clipped from V and 1 base from J, the junction kept 6 bases outside the gene matches. This CDR3 region has 15 residues. The CDR3 bases are TGTGCCAGCTCTGGGACAGGGATGAGCAATCAGCCCCAGCATTTT. This codes for CASSGTGMSNQPQHF.

The CDR3 reads CASRDYYEQYF. Written as DNA, the CDR3 is TGTGCCAGCAGAGACTACTACGAGCAGTACTTC. This rearrangement joins TRBV6-5 to TRBJ2-7, with D tentatively TRBD2 (5 bases). The V and J ends lost 6 bases and 3 bases respectively, with 6 bases between them. Germline V gene data show CDR1 as MNHEY and CDR2 as SVGAGI. The CDR3 covers 11 residues.